One sample yielded the 32 T cell receptor beta chains listed below, sequenced in a study of blood T cell repertoires in COVID-19. Assay: immunoSEQ multiplex PCR; the TCRdb copy retains only in-frame clones and omits some. Of nearly 95,000 clones listed, around 87% are singletons. The sequenced sample was peripheral blood. Every receptor here comes from a human donor with acute or convalescent COVID-19. The donor label of this sample is uncertain.

The rearrangement joins TRBV5-1 to TRBJ1-3, with D maybe TRBD1 (5 bases). The CDR3 spans 14 residues. Germline V gene lookup returns CDR1 SGHRS and CDR2 YFSETQ. The V end was cut by 6 bases, the J end by 9 bases, with 19 bases between. In DNA, the CDR3 is TGCGCCAGCAATTCCGGGACCAATAGCGGCACCATATATTTT. As protein: CASNSGTNSGTIYF. Full variable domain (remainder filled in from reference TRBV5-1 and TRBJ1-3): KAGVTQTPRYLIKTRGQQVTLSCSPISGHRSVSWYQQTPGQGLQFLFEYFSETQRNKGNFPGRFSGRQFSNSRSEMNVSTLELGDSALYLCASNSGTNSGTIYFGEGSWLTVV.

This clone has more than one count but fewer than ten. This chain links TRBV4-1 with TRBJ2-7; TRBD2 matches at 8 bases. The CDR3 runs 17 residues. The junction had 8 bases not matched to a gene; V was cut back by 1 base and J by 0 bases. CDR1 MGHRA and CDR2 YSYEKL come from the germline V gene. Here the CDR3 reads CASSQVRLAGDSYEQYF. CDR3 nucleotide sequence: TGCGCCAGCAGCCAAGTAAGGCTAGCGGGTGACTCCTACGAGCAGTACTTC.

V gene TRBV4-3 combines with J gene TRBJ2-7; D possibly corresponds to TRBD2 (7 bases). The length of the CDR3 is 15 residues. Between the trimmed V and J ends, which lost 5 bases and 4 bases, there was a span of 18 bases. Germline V gene data show CDR1 as LGHNA and CDR2 as YSLEER. CDR3 loop: CASSVGRGGWYEQYF. Here the CDR3 DNA reads TGCGCCAGCAGCGTGGGGAGGGGGGGTTGGTACGAGCAGTACTTC.

CDR3 nucleotide sequence: TGTGCCAGCCGCCGGGGGAAAGAGACCCAGTACTTC. It encodes CASRRGKETQYF. This chain joins TRBV11-3 and TRBJ2-5, with D possibly TRBD2 on 6 matching bases. CDR1 and CDR2 (germline): SGHNT, YENEEA. V shed 8 bases and J shed 3 bases, with 10 bases lying between them. This CDR3 comprises 12 residues.

The CDR3 DNA sequence: TGCGCCAGCAGCTTGACCGGACAGGGAGTGTCATACGAGCAGTACTTC. It specifies CASSLTGQGVSYEQYF. V is TRBV5-1 and J is TRBJ2-7; TRBD1 matches 8 bases. This CDR3 contains 16 residues. Germline V lookup: CDR1 SGHRS, CDR2 YFSETQ. Trimming took 1 base from V and 4 from J; bases not matched to a gene: 10.

J is TRBJ1-5 and V is TRBV2, with D possibly TRBD1 on 5 matching bases. Germline loops: CDR1 SNHLY, CDR2 FYNNEI. The V gene lost 3 bases and the J gene lost 0 bases, with 12 bases spanning the gap. This CDR3 is built from 16 residues. The CDR3 region has the DNA TGTGCCAGCAGTGATTTTTCACAGGCTAGCAATCAGCCCCAGCATTTT. Translating it yields CASSDFSQASNQPQHF.

J is TRBJ2-5 and V is TRBV5-4; a weak D match, TRBD1 (5 bases). Germline loops: CDR1 SGHNT, CDR2 YYREEE (reference sequence). Deletions cut 2 bases from V and 5 bases from J, with 13 bases between. The CDR3 consists of 14 residues. The CDR3, as DNA: TGTGCCAGCAGCTTCGACCAGGGTAGGGAGACCCAGTACTTC. It yields the protein CASSFDQGRETQYF.

This clone was counted a single time. The rearrangement joins TRBV7-6 to TRBJ2-5; TRBD2 agrees at 13 bases. The trim removed 8 bases at V and 1 base at J, leaving 7 bases unmatched. Germline CDR1 SGHVS, CDR2 FNYEAQ. The CDR3 has 16 amino acids. The CDR3, as DNA: TGTGCCAGCGGGGACGGGACTAGCGGGACCCAAGAGACCCAGTACTTC. It codes for CASGDGTSGTQETQYF.

The chain combines TRBV29-1 with TRBJ2-5; D may be TRBD2 (5 bases). This CDR3 comprises 12 residues. Germline V gives CDR1 SQVTM, CDR2 ANQGSEA. With 3 bases removed from V and 5 bases from J, the gap between germline ends came to 10 bases. The CDR3 nucleotides read TGCAGCGTTGAGGACTCGAGGGAGACCCAGTACTTC. It is translated as CSVEDSRETQYF.

This clone has just a few counts. Other DNA sequences from this sample encode an identical CDR3 as well. The rearrangement uses TRBV9 and TRBJ2-1; the match to TRBD2 covers 12 bases. This CDR3 is 15 amino acids long. The J segment lost 4 bases and the V segment lost 2 bases, leaving 1 base of the junction unmatched. Germline V lookup: CDR1 SGDLS, CDR2 YYNGEE. CDR3 loop: CASSVGLAGYNEQFF. CDR3 coding DNA: TGTGCCAGCAGCGTCGGACTAGCGGGGTACAATGAGCAGTTCTTC.

This clone has more than one count but fewer than ten. The chain combines TRBV12-5 with TRBJ2-5; a possible D gene is TRBD2 (6 bases). The germline V and J ends were trimmed by 11 bases and 0 bases, with 10 bases remaining between them. This CDR3 region has 12 residues. Looked up from germline, CDR1 is LGHNT and CDR2 is FRNRAP. CDR3 amino acids: CASRRDQETQYF. DNA for the CDR3: TGTGCTTCCCGGAGGGACCAAGAGACCCAGTACTTC.

This clone was seen more than once but under ten times. The chain has TRBV7-8 and TRBJ2-5, with TRBD2 matching 9 bases. The CDR3 runs to 18 residues. V lost 5 bases to trimming and J lost 5 bases; unmatched junction nucleotides: 18. Germline lookup yields CDR1 SGHVS and CDR2 FQNEAQ. The CDR3: CASSISPWAGGPRETQYF. CDR3 sequence (DNA): TGTGCCAGCAGCATCTCACCCTGGGCGGGGGGGCCCCGGGAGACCCAGTACTTC.

The CDR3 here is CASSLAGGAGAFF. The CDR3 DNA follows: TGTGCCAGCAGCTTAGCAGGGGGGGCAGGAGCTTTCTTT. The J gene is TRBJ1-1, the V gene TRBV7-9, with a weak D call TRBD1 (6 bases). This CDR3 comprises 13 residues. Germline V CDR1 and CDR2: SEHNR, FQNEAQ (reference sequence). V dropped 0 bases and J dropped 10 bases, with 12 bases sitting between them.

The chain carries TRBV4-1 and TRBJ1-1, with D perhaps TRBD1 (5 bases). The CDR3 runs to 16 residues. Germline assignment: CDR1 MGHRA and CDR2 YSYEKL. Trimming left V 1 base short and J 1 base short, with 13 bases between. The CDR3 sequence is CASSQGVGGSNTEAFF. CDR3 sequence (DNA): TGCGCCAGCAGCCAAGGAGTGGGGGGATCGAACACTGAAGCTTTCTTT.

The chain joins TRBV5-1 to TRBJ2-7, with TRBD2 identical over 7 bases. The germline CDR1 and CDR2 sequences are SGHRS and YFSETQ. V lost 0 bases, J lost 3 bases, and 6 bases stayed unmatched. The CDR3 consists of 15 residues. CDR3 nucleotide sequence: TGCGCCAGCAGCTTGGTGGGGGGGAATAACTACGAGCAGTACTTC. Its protein is CASSLVGGNNYEQYF.

This clone has a single count. The chain recombines TRBV5-1 with TRBJ1-4; 7 bases are shared with TRBD1. V gave up 4 bases and J gave up 5 bases; unmatched junction bases: 8. Per the germline V gene, CDR1 is SGHRS and CDR2 is YFSETQ. The CDR3 is 15 residues long. The CDR3 bases are TGCGCCAGCAGCCCCCACCGGGACAGAAATGAAAAACTGTTTTTT. This codes for CASSPHRDRNEKLFF.

This clone has a handful of counts. This chain uses TRBV12-3 or TRBV12-4 with TRBJ1-2, with TRBD1 identical over 7 bases. This CDR3 is built from 12 residues. The V gene end was trimmed by 6 bases and the J gene end by 4 bases; junction bases not matched to a gene: 2. CDR3 DNA: TGTGCCAGCAGCCAGGGGGGCTATGGCTACACCTTC. Protein product: CASSQGGYGYTF.

This clone was counted only a few times. This chain uses TRBV4-1 with TRBJ1-5; the D gene is possibly TRBD1 (5 bases). Germline-derived CDR1 and CDR2 are MGHRA and YSYEKL. This CDR3 region has 13 residues. The V end was cut by 5 bases, the J end by 3 bases, with 8 bases between. As DNA, the CDR3 is TGCGCCAGCAGCACAGGTAACAATCAGCCCCAGCATTTT. Translating gives CASSTGNNQPQHF.

The V call is TRBV5-1, the J call TRBJ2-2; maybe TRBD1 (5 bases). Germline loops: CDR1 SGHRS, CDR2 YFSETQ. The CDR3 extends over 15 amino acids. Between the trimmed V and J ends, which lost 0 bases and 5 bases, there was a span of 11 bases. The CDR3 DNA follows: TGCGCCAGCAGCTTGGTCTCAGGGCCTACCGGGGAGCTGTTTTTT. This sequence encodes CASSLVSGPTGELFF.

The CDR3 DNA follows: TGCGCCAGCCATTCAGGGGACAGGGGTAACAATGAGCAGTTCTTC. Its translation is CASHSGDRGNNEQFF. The chain links TRBV5-1 to TRBJ2-1, with 10 positions matching TRBD1. Germline lookup yields CDR1 SGHRS and CDR2 YFSETQ. The V and J ends lost 7 bases and 5 bases, in that order; junction bases with no gene match: 9. There are 15 residues in the CDR3.

This rearrangement joins TRBV7-6 to TRBJ1-1; D gene ambiguous. This CDR3 spans 13 amino acids. Germline values: CDR1 SGHVS, CDR2 FNYEAQ. V was shortened by 5 bases and J by 1 base, with 8 bases between the two germline ends. CDR3 DNA sequence: TGTGCCAGCAGCACACAGCAGAACACTGAAGCTTTCTTT. Protein product: CASSTQQNTEAFF.

This clone came up once. The V call is TRBV10-3, the J call TRBJ2-1; TRBD1 matches at 7 bases. J was trimmed by 9 bases and V by 8 bases; bases with no gene match: 7. CDR1 is ENHRY and CDR2 is SYGVKD in the germline V gene. The CDR3 sequence is 12 residues long. DNA of the CDR3: TGTGCCATCCTCGGACAGGATAGTGAGCAGTTCTTC. Amino acid sequence: CAILGQDSEQFF.

This chain links TRBV11-2 with TRBJ2-5, with D possibly matching TRBD1 (6 bases). Germline V gives CDR1 SGHAT, CDR2 FQNNGV. The CDR3 has 15 residues. Trimming took 5 bases from V and 1 from J, leaving 14 bases between them. The CDR3 DNA reads as TGTGCCAGCAGCCAAGGGGGTCTGAGCCAAGAGACCCAGTACTTC. Protein: CASSQGGLSQETQYF.

This sequence joins TRBV6-2 or TRBV6-3 and TRBJ2-7; 11 nucleotides agree with TRBD1. The CDR3 length is 14 residues. Trimming removed 2 bases from V and 7 bases from J; junction bases left unmatched: 4. Germline-derived CDR1 and CDR2 are MNHEY and SVGEGT. This chain's CDR3 is CASSYGTGGEEQYF. DNA for the CDR3: TGTGCCAGCAGTTACGGGACAGGGGGTGAAGAGCAGTACTTC.

Here the CDR3 reads CSVEPNAGDTQYF. In DNA, the CDR3 is TGCAGCGTGGAGCCCAACGCGGGAGATACGCAGTATTTT. The V and J genes are TRBV29-1 and TRBJ2-3; D is perhaps TRBD2 (5 bases). From germline, CDR1 is SQVTM and CDR2 ANQGSEA. The length of the CDR3 is 13 residues. V lost 6 bases and J 5 bases, leaving 15 bases between the germline ends.

The genes are TRBV18 and TRBJ2-3; D call uncertain. The ends were cut back, 2 bases at V and 7 bases at J, with 7 bases in the middle. Germline CDR1 and CDR2: KGHSH and LQKENI. This CDR3 spans 12 amino acids. In nucleotides, the CDR3 is TGTGCCAGCTCACCAAACAAAAATACGCAGTATTTT. Amino acid sequence: CASSPNKNTQYF.

V and J are TRBV12-3 or TRBV12-4 and TRBJ1-2, with unresolved D. The CDR3 extends over 13 amino acids. Between the trimmed V and J ends, which lost 6 bases and 8 bases, there was a span of 16 bases. The CDR3 DNA reads TGTGCCAGCAGCCGCCGGTCCTTGGAGGGCTACACCTTC. Translating it yields CASSRRSLEGYTF.

The chain's CDR3 is CASRSTGISDTQYF. CDR3 DNA: TGTGCCAGTAGAAGTACAGGGATCTCAGATACGCAGTATTTT. The V call is TRBV19, the J call TRBJ2-3, with D possibly matching TRBD1 (6 bases). V was pared by 6 bases and J by 4 bases, with 14 bases between. Germline lookup yields CDR1 LNHDA and CDR2 SQIVND (reference sequence). CDR3 length equals 14 residues.

This clone was detected once. The chain uses TRBV6-5 and TRBJ1-2; perhaps TRBD1 as D (6 bases). V gave up 2 bases and J gave up 2 bases, with 12 bases separating them. The CDR3 totals 15 residues. From germline, CDR1 is MNHEY and CDR2 SVGAGI. CDR3 protein: CASSYDGRGNYGYTF. In nucleotides, the CDR3 is TGTGCCAGCAGTTACGATGGCAGGGGCAACTATGGCTACACCTTC.

CDR3 DNA sequence: TGTGCCAGCAGTACCGGGACTGGAAGCACAGATACGCAGTATTTT. This gives the protein CASSTGTGSTDTQYF. The gene calls are TRBV11-3 and TRBJ2-3; possibly TRBD2 for D (6 bases). Trimming took 6 bases from V and 0 from J, leaving 13 bases between them. CDR3 length: 15 residues. Germline lookup yields CDR1 SGHNT and CDR2 YENEEA.

This clone has only a few counts. The rearrangement joins TRBV25-1 to TRBJ2-5; tentative D call: TRBD2 (6 bases). Trimming pared 3 bases from V and 3 bases from J, leaving 8 bases between. Germline values: CDR1 MGHDK, CDR2 SYGVNS. This CDR3 is built from 13 residues. The CDR3, as DNA: TGTGCCAGCAGTGAGGGGGGAGAAGAGACCCAGTACTTC. This encodes CASSEGGEETQYF.

The chain joins TRBV24-1 to TRBJ1-2; D is perhaps TRBD1 (6 bases). The germline CDR1 and CDR2 sequences are KGHDR and SFDVKD. There are 15 residues in the CDR3. The V end was cut by 4 bases, the J end by 4 bases, with 15 bases between. The CDR3 coding sequence is TGTGCCACCAGTGACCCGGGACACGGATCCTATGGCTACACCTTC. This gives the protein CATSDPGHGSYGYTF.